This is a list of T cell receptor beta chains from one sample in a study of beta chain features in type 1 diabetes. Using immunoSEQ multiplex PCR, the repertoire was profiled, and TCRdb retains in-frame clones only, with some absent. Of around 160,000 clones listed, 8.5% to 10% are singletons. Sample: central memory CD4+ T cells from blood. Receptor source: a woman aged 25 to 39 with type 1 diabetes. Each CDR3 is given with its conserved first and last residue.

v_gene	CDR3aa
TRBV27	CASSSYWDRGRNGYTF
TRBV11-2	CASSLTSGRRDEQFF
TRBV30	CAWRDRPGQGEYGYTF
TRBV28	CASIGGDRGQETQYF
TRBV5-1	CASSLGTADEKLFF
TRBV5-4	CASSNGQPNQPQHF
TRBV12-2	CASPPPLAGGEYWEQYF
TRBV4-1	CASSQVGSGLHGYTF
TRBV7-6	CASSSVSSGSAGDNEQFF
TRBV18	CASSPNWGRGTEAFF
TRBV6-6	CASTPDRVNYGYTF
TRBV6-5	CASSYSRGQAYEQYF
TRBV15	CATSRDKGAGGGYEQYF
TRBV30	CAWSWTRRISGANVLTF
TRBV7-3	CASSRGERLYNTEAFF
TRBV19	CASSSPGQGADTQYF
TRBV19	CASSEYNEQFF
TRBV5-4	CASSLDLGRTGGDEQFF
TRBV7-9	CASSLTGAGANVLTF
TRBV7-8	CASSKGLAGDSDTQYF
TRBV11-2	CASSLGGSSYNEQFF
TRBV30	CAWSRGRVHEQYF
TRBV30	CAWSTGQGMKTQYF
TRBV18	CASSPPGGGDTEAFF
TRBV14	CASSQAGGPGEKLFF
TRBV29-1	CSVLTRQRNTEAFF
TRBV9	CASKVGLTSTDTQYF
TRBV19	CARREATDQPQHF
TRBV14	CASSQARTGYYGYTF
TRBV10-3	CAIKENSQQETQYF
TRBV2	CACRQTDTNYGYTF
TRBV15	CATHPGQGYNYGYTF
TRBV29-1	CSASGAGGPHVNNEQFF
TRBV5-4	CASSWAPTNYGYTF
TRBV5-4	CASRPGQYNEQFF
TRBV18	CASSSHPGAGYTF
TRBV2	CASSRQGLTDTQYF
TRBV2	CASSEGESEAFF
TRBV7-9	CASSAPGLAGAQQYF
TRBV29-1	CSVVTGGNTGELFF
TRBV18	CASSPLRDEKLFF
TRBV7-3	CASSSGDSGNTIYF
TRBV29-1	CSVLWGQISEAFF
TRBV5-4	CASSSGDRGYGYTF
TRBV15	CATSRVRSRRAGWNNEQFF
TRBV2	CASSGDRVRYGYTF
TRBV14	CASSQDRTHSEQFF
TRBV29-1	CSVEYRDRDNEQFF
TRBV5-4	CASSFSGGSYNEQFF
TRBV6-5	CASSYVETDTQYF
TRBV6-1	CASSSGTSRLEQYF
TRBV7-3	CASSSRLAKRNEQFF